Below, 22 T cell receptor beta chains from the same sample are listed, as sequenced in a study of T-cell memory formation after mild COVID-19. TCRdb passed the 5' RACE reads through MiXCR, listing each CDR3 protein once. The sample has just over 400,000 distinct CDR3 sequences; 23% are singletons. The source material was PBMCs or a T cell subset sorted from them (not recorded which). These receptors were collected from an adult woman who had mild COVID-19 (a few samples of this study predate the infection). Cell type and time point are not known.

This chain uses TRBV5-4 with TRBJ1-3; TRBD1 might be the D (6 bases). Trimming pared 2 bases from V and 0 bases from J, leaving 9 bases between. Germline CDR1 is SGHNT and CDR2 is YYREEE (reference sequence). The CDR3 covers 15 residues. CDR3: CASSFRGLSGNTIYF. The CDR3 DNA reads as TGTGCCAGCAGCTTCAGGGGTCTCTCTGGAAACACCATATATTTT. Full variable domain (missing parts from reference TRBV5-4 and TRBJ1-3): ETGVTQSPTHLIKTRGQQVTLRCSSQSGHNTVSWYQQALGQGPQFIFQYYREEENGRGNFPPRFSGLQFPNYSSELNVNALELDDSALYLCASSFRGLSGNTIYFGEGSWLTVV.

There are a few counts of this clonotype. The rearrangement links TRBV30 to TRBJ2-2, with 7 positions matching TRBD1. Germline V gene lookup returns CDR1 GTSNPN and CDR2 SVGIG (reference sequence). The length of the CDR3 is 15 residues. V gave up 2 bases and J gave up 4 bases; unmatched junction bases: 7. CDR3 sequence: CAWSKTGKGTGELFF. Written as DNA, the CDR3 is TGTGCCTGGAGTAAGACAGGGAAAGGCACCGGGGAGCTGTTTTTT.

In its sample, this clonotype was seen many times. This chain connects TRBV10-3 to TRBJ2-1, with 10 bases identical to TRBD1. Germline assignment: CDR1 ENHRY and CDR2 SYGVKD. V gave up 4 bases and J gave up 3 bases; unmatched junction bases: 3. The CDR3 contains 15 residues. The CDR3, as DNA: TGTGCCATCAGTGGCCGGGACAGGGGCTACAATGAGCAGTTCTTC. Translation: CAISGRDRGYNEQFF.

This chain joins TRBV5-1 and TRBJ2-1; D remains unclear. This CDR3 contains 15 residues. Germline V gene sequence: CDR1 SGHRS, CDR2 YFSETQ. V was pared by 0 bases and J by 7 bases, with 14 bases between. The CDR3 DNA follows: TGCGCCAGCAGCTTGGATCGTCCCTTTTCAAATGAGCAGTTCTTC. It is translated as CASSLDRPFSNEQFF.

This chain links TRBV6-5 with TRBJ2-1; no definite D call. The CDR3 is made up of 15 amino acids. CDR1 is MNHEY and CDR2 is SVGAGI in the germline V gene. V was clipped by 2 bases and J by 3 bases, with 11 bases between them. The CDR3 DNA is TGTGCCAGCAGTTACCTGCCAGGCGACTACAATGAGCAGTTCTTC. The encoded protein is CASSYLPGDYNEQFF.

The J gene is TRBJ2-7, the V gene TRBV24-1; D gene unclear. Germline V gene data show CDR1 as KGHDR and CDR2 as SFDVKD. The ends were cut back, 5 bases at V and 6 bases at J, with 10 bases in the middle. There are 12 residues in the CDR3. CDR3 loop: CATSGVLGEQYF. As DNA, the CDR3 is TGTGCCACCAGTGGAGTTCTGGGCGAGCAGTACTTC.

The chain employs TRBV6-2 or TRBV6-3 and TRBJ2-3; 11 nucleotides align to TRBD2. This CDR3 comprises 14 residues. Per germline, CDR1 MNHEY and CDR2 SVGEGT. The V segment lost 5 bases and the J segment 6 bases; nucleotides outside the gene matches: 4. The CDR3 nucleotides read TGTGCCAGCAGTAAGACTAGCGGGAAGGATACGCAGTATTTT. Residues: CASSKTSGKDTQYF.

This clonotype was found many times. This chain joins TRBV7-8 and TRBJ2-1, with D perhaps given as TRBD1 or TRBD2 (5 bases each). CDR1 and CDR2 from the germline V gene are SGHVS and FQNEAQ. The CDR3 contains 18 residues. V was clipped by 1 base and J by 1 base, with 17 bases between them. CDR3 in DNA: TGTGCCAGCAGCTTAGGCCGGGTCCATGGGGGTTCCTACAATGAGCAGTTCTTC. Encoded protein: CASSLGRVHGGSYNEQFF. The whole variable domain, remainder taken from reference TRBV7-8 and TRBJ2-1, is GAGVSQSPRYKVAKRGQDVALRCDPISGHVSLFWYQQALGQGPEFLTYFQNEAQLDKSGLPSDRFFAERPEGSVSTLKIQRTQQEDSAVYLCASSLGRVHGGSYNEQFFGPGTRLTVL.

This clonotype was found a few times. The chain carries TRBV7-9 and TRBJ2-1; no firm D call. V lost 1 base and J lost 7, with 5 bases in between. The germline gives CDR1 SEHNR, CDR2 FQNEAQ (reference sequence). The length of the CDR3 is 12 residues. CDR3 sequence reads: CASSLVVNEQFF. The CDR3 DNA is TGTGCCAGCAGCTTAGTCGTAAATGAGCAGTTCTTC.

The V call is TRBV12-3 or TRBV12-4, the J call TRBJ1-2; no definite D call. The V end was cut by 1 base, the J end by 0 bases, with 9 bases between. There are 15 residues in the CDR3. CDR3 sequence (DNA): TGTGCCAGCAGTTTAGTGGGCGGAGCTAACTATGGCTACACCTTC. Its protein is CASSLVGGANYGYTF.

This clonotype was counted only a few times. The rearrangement joins TRBV12-3 or TRBV12-4 to TRBJ2-1, with 10 bases matching TRBD2. CDR3 length: 17 residues. Germline trimming cut 3 bases from V and 0 bases from J; bases unmatched to any gene: 5. The CDR3 sequence: CASSFKRGGLSYNEQFF. The CDR3 DNA is TGTGCCAGCAGTTTCAAGCGGGGGGGCCTCTCCTACAATGAGCAGTTCTTC.

A few counts support this clonotype. The rearrangement links TRBV25-1 to TRBJ2-1; D uncertain. CDR1 and CDR2 from the germline V gene are MGHDK and SYGVNS. The V end was cut by 5 bases, the J end by 6 bases, with 8 bases between. CDR3 length: 12 amino acids. This CDR3 is CASSLGRNEQFF. As DNA, the CDR3 is TGTGCCAGCAGTCTGGGCCGCAATGAGCAGTTCTTC.

The chain combines TRBV15 with TRBJ2-7; unclear D gene. CDR3 length: 13 amino acids. Trimming pared 0 bases from V and 4 bases from J, leaving 7 bases between. The germline gives CDR1 LNHNV, CDR2 YYDKDF (reference sequence). CDR3 nucleotide sequence: TGTGCCACCAGCAGAGATAAACAGTACGAGCAGTACTTC. It codes for CATSRDKQYEQYF.

This clonotype came up a few times. The chain uses TRBV9 and TRBJ1-1; tentative D call: TRBD1 (5 bases). Germline V gene sequence: CDR1 SGDLS, CDR2 YYNGEE. V lost 0 bases, J lost 4 bases, and 10 bases lay in between. The CDR3 is 14 residues long. CDR3 in amino acids: CASSVGLGGTEAFF. The DNA for the CDR3 is TGTGCCAGCAGCGTAGGACTGGGGGGCACTGAAGCTTTCTTT.

The gene calls are TRBV6-1 and TRBJ1-5, with 10 nucleotides matching TRBD1. From germline, CDR1 is MNHNS and CDR2 SASEGT. V shed 3 bases and J 7 bases; nucleotides not matched to a gene: 3. The CDR3 covers 14 residues. The CDR3 protein is CASSDGTGAQPQHF. CDR3 in DNA: TGTGCCAGCAGTGACGGGACAGGGGCCCAGCCCCAGCATTTT.

This clonotype was seen only a few times. The chain has TRBV11-2 and TRBJ2-1, with D tentatively TRBD1 (6 bases). Trimming shortened V by 2 bases and J by 4 bases, and 12 bases separated the two germline ends. From germline, CDR1 is SGHAT and CDR2 FQNNGV. CDR3 length: 15 residues. CDR3 sequence: CASSLTTGPYNEQFF. CDR3 DNA: TGTGCCAGCAGCTTAACGACAGGACCGTACAATGAGCAGTTCTTC.

A few counts support this clonotype. The chain has TRBV6-2 or TRBV6-3 and TRBJ2-2; D remains ambiguous. Germline V gene sequence: CDR1 MNHEY, CDR2 SVGEGT. This CDR3 is built from 16 residues. V shed 7 bases and J shed 4 bases, with 19 bases lying between them. CDR3 residues: CASTDQQDQRTGELFF. DNA of the CDR3: TGTGCCAGCACCGACCAGCAGGACCAACGCACCGGGGAGCTGTTTTTT.

The sample holds a few counts of this clonotype. This chain links TRBV13 with TRBJ2-5; D unresolved. Germline-derived CDR1 and CDR2 are PRHDT and FYEKMQ (reference sequence). This CDR3 has 13 amino acids. V shed 5 bases and J shed 1 base, with 8 bases lying between them. The DNA for the CDR3 is TGTGCCAGCAGCCCAGCCCTCCAAGAGACCCAGTACTTC. This gives the protein CASSPALQETQYF.

The rearrangement joins TRBV20-1 to TRBJ2-6; TRBD2 matches at 7 bases. The CDR3 length is 16 residues. Germline loops: CDR1 DFQATT, CDR2 SNEGSKA (reference sequence). V gave up 6 bases and J gave up 2 bases; unmatched junction bases: 10. The CDR3 sequence is CSASSSGVAGANVLTF. The CDR3 DNA reads TGCAGTGCGTCGTCGAGCGGGGTAGCTGGGGCCAACGTCCTGACTTTC.

This clonotype was counted between two and nine times. The V call is TRBV20-1, the J call TRBJ2-7, with 8 bases identical to TRBD1. Looked up from germline, CDR1 is DFQATT and CDR2 is SNEGSKA (reference sequence). The CDR3 is 14 amino acids. Unmatched junction bases numbered 5, after V lost 2 bases and J lost 2 bases. CDR3 in DNA: TGCAGTGCTAGAAGCTGGGACAGGCCCTACGAGCAGTACTTC. Encoded protein: CSARSWDRPYEQYF.

This clonotype came up a few times. The chain links TRBV5-1 to TRBJ2-7, with TRBD1 identical over 7 bases. V lost 2 bases to trimming and J lost 0 bases; unmatched junction nucleotides: 14. Germline-derived CDR1 and CDR2 are SGHRS and YFSETQ. This CDR3 has 18 residues. CDR3 sequence: CASSLKPGTETFSYEQYF. CDR3 nucleotide sequence: TGCGCCAGCAGCTTAAAACCCGGGACAGAGACTTTCTCCTACGAGCAGTACTTC.

This clonotype has a handful of counts. The chain employs TRBV21-1 and TRBJ2-3; the table's D call of TRBD1 was not tested on the DNA. TRBV21-1 is shown as a pseudogene. The CDR3 loop spans 16 amino acids. CDR3 region: CASSKRLSGDGDTQYF. The DNA of the CDR3 is TGTGCCAGCAGCAAGAGGCTATCAGGGGATGGAGATACGCAGTATTTT.